The entry below describes one T cell receptor (beta chain). The antigen remains undetermined. TCRdb re-called the reads with MiXCR, one entry per CDR3 protein. The sample records approximately 990,000 distinct CDR3 sequences, approximately 33% being singletons. This record belongs to a study of T cell repertoires in cytomegalovirus infection. About the research overall: Public TCR beta signatures provided an indication of both CMV infection and a matching HLA type.

The sequence came from a human donor in good health (CMV status not recorded). Some clones in this sample may be carry-over from other donors' samples. Material: cultured CD8+ T cells from PBMCs, obtained from culture after CMV antigen stimulation.

CDR3 DNA sequence: TGTGCCAGGGCAGAAGGGGCGGCCCCAGATACGCAGTATTTT. Protein product: CARAEGAAPDTQYF. The gene calls are TRBV7-9 and TRBJ2-3, with D perhaps matching TRBD1 (5 bases). CDR1 SEHNR and CDR2 FQNEAQ come from the germline V gene (reference sequence). This CDR3 has 14 amino acids. V lost 9 bases, J lost 4 bases, and 17 bases lay in between.